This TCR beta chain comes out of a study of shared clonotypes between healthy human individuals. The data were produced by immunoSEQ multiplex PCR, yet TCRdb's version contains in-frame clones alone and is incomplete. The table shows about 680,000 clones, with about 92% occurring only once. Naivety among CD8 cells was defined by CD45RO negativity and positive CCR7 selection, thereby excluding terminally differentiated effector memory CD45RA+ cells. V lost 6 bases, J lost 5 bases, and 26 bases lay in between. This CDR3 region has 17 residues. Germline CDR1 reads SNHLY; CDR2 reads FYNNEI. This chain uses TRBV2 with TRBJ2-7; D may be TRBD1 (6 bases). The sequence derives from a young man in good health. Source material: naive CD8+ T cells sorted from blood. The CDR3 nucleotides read TGTGCCAGCAGGCAACCGGGACACCTGCCGAGGGACCACGAGCAGTACTTC. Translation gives CASRQPGHLPRDHEQYF.